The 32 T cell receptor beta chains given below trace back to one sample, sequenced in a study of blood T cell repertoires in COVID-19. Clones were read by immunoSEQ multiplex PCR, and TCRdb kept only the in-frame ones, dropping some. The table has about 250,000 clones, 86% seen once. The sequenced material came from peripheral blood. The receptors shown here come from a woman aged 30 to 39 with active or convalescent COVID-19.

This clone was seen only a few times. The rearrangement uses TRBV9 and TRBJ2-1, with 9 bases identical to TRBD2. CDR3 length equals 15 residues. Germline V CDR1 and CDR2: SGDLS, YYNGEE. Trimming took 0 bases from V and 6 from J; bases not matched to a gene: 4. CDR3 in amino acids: CASSVEGLAINEQFF. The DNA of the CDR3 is TGTGCCAGCAGCGTAGAGGGACTAGCAATCAATGAGCAGTTCTTC.

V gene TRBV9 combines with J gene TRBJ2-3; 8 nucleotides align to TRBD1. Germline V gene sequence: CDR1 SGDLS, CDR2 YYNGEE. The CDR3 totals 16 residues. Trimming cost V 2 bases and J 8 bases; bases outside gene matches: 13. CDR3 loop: CASSVLPDREEITQYF. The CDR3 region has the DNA TGTGCCAGCAGCGTTCTTCCGGACAGGGAGGAGATTACGCAGTATTTT. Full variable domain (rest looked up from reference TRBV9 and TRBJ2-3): DSGVTQTPKHLITATGQRVTLRCSPRSGDLSVYWYQQSLDQGLQFLIQYYNGEERAKGNILERFSAQQFPDLHSELNLSSLELGDSALYFCASSVLPDREEITQYFGPGTRLTVL.

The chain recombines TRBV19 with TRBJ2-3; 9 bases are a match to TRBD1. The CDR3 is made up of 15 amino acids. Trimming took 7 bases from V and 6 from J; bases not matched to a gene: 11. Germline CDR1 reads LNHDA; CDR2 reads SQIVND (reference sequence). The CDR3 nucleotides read TGTGCCAGTACCGAACACAGGGGGCGCGGGGATACGCAGTATTTT. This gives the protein CASTEHRGRGDTQYF.

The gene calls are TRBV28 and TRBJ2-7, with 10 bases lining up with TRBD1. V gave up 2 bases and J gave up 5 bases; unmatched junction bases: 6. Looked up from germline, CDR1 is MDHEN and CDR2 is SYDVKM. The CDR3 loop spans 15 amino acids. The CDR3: CASSLRDRGGNEQYF. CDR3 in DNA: TGTGCCAGCAGTTTACGGGACAGGGGAGGCAACGAGCAGTACTTC. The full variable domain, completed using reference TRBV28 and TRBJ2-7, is DVKVTQSSRYLVKRTGEKVFLECVQDMDHENMFWYRQDPGLGLRLIYFSYDVKMKEKGDIPEGYSVSREKKERFSLILESASTNQTSMYLCASSLRDRGGNEQYFGPGTRLTVT.

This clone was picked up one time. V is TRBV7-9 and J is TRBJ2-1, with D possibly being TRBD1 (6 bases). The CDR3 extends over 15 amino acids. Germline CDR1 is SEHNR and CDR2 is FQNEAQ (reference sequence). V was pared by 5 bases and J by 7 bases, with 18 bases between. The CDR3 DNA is TGTGCCAGCAGCAGAAATCCAGGGGAAAGGAATGAGCAGTTCTTC. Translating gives CASSRNPGERNEQFF.

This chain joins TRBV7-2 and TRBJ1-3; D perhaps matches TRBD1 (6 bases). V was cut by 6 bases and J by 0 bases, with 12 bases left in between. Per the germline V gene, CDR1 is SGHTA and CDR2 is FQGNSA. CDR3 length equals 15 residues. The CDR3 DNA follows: TGTGCCAGCAGTCTACAGGGTTCCTCTGGAAACACCATATATTTT. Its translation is CASSLQGSSGNTIYF.

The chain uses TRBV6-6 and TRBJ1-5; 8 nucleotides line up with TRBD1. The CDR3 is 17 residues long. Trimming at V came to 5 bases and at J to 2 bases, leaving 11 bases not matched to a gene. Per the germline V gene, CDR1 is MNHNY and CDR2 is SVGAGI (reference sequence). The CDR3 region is CASSPRGQVLGNQPQHF. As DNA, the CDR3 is TGTGCCAGCAGTCCAAGGGGACAGGTCTTAGGCAATCAGCCCCAGCATTTT.

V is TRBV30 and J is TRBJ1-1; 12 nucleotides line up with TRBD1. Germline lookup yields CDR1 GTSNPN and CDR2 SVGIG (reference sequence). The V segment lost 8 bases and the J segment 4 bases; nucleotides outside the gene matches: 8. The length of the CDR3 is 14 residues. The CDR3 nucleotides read TGTGCCACCCTCCGGGACAGGGGGCCCACTGAAGCTTTCTTT. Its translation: CATLRDRGPTEAFF. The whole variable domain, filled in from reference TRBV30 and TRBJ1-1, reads SQTIHQWPATLVQPVGSPLSLECTVEGTSNPNLYWYRQAAGRGLQLLFYSVGIGQISSEVPQNLSASRPQDRQFILSSKKLLLSDSGFYLCATLRDRGPTEAFFGQGTRLTVV.

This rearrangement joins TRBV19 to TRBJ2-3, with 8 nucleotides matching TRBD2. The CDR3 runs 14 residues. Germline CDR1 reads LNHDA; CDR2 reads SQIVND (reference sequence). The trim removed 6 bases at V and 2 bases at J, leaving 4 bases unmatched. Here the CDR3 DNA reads TGTGCCAGTAGGGCTAGCGGGTCCACAGATACGCAGTATTTT. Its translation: CASRASGSTDTQYF.

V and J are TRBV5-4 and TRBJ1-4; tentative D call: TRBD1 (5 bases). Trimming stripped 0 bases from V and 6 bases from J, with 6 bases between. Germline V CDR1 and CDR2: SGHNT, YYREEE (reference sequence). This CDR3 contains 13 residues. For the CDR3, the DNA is TGTGCCAGCAGCTTGGGACAGTATGAAAAACTGTTTTTT. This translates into CASSLGQYEKLFF. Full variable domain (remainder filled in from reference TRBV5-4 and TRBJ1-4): ETGVTQSPTHLIKTRGQQVTLRCSSQSGHNTVSWYQQALGQGPQFIFQYYREEENGRGNFPPRFSGLQFPNYSSELNVNALELDDSALYLCASSLGQYEKLFFGSGTQLSVL.

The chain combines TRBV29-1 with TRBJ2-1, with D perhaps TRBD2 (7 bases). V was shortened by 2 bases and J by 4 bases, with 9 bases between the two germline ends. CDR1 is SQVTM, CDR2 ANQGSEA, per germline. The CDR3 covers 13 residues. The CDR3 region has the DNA TGCAGCGTTGAAAAGGGGGGGTACAATGAGCAGTTCTTC. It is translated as CSVEKGGYNEQFF.

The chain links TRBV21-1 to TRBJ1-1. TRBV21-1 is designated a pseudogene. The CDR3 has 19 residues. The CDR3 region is CASSTSSGSAQWVNTEAFF. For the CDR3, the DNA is TGTGCCAGCAGCACATCCTCGGGGTCAGCCCAATGGGTGAACACTGAAGCTTTCTTT.

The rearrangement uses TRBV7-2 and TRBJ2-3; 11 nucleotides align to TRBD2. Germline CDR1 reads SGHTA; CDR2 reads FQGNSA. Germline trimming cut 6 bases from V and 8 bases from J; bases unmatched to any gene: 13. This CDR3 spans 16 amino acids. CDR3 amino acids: CASRSLAGGSRGTQYF. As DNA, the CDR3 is TGTGCCAGCAGATCTCTAGCGGGGGGCTCTCGCGGTACGCAGTATTTT. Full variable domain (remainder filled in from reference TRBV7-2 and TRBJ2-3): GAGVSQSPSNKVTEKGKDVELRCDPISGHTALYWYRQSLGQGLEFLIYFQGNSAPDKSGLPSDRFSAERTGGSVSTLTIQRTQQEDSAVYLCASRSLAGGSRGTQYFGPGTRLTVL.

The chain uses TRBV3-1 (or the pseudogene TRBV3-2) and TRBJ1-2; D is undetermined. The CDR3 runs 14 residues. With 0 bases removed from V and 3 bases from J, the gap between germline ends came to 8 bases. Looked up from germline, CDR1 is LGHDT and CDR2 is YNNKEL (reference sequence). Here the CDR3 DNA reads TGTGCCAGCAGCCAAGATGACACCTACTATGGCTACACCTTC. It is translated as CASSQDDTYYGYTF.

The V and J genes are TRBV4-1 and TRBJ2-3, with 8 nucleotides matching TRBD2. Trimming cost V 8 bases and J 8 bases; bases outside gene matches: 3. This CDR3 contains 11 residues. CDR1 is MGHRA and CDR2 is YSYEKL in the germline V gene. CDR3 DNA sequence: TGCGCCAGCTCGGGGGGGACTACGCAGTATTTT. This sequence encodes CASSGGTTQYF.

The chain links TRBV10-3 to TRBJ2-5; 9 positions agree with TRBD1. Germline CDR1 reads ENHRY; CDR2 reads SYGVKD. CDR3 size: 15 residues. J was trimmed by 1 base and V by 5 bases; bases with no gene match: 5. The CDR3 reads CAISPGTGRQETQYF. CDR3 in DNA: TGTGCCATCAGTCCCGGGACAGGGCGCCAAGAGACCCAGTACTTC.

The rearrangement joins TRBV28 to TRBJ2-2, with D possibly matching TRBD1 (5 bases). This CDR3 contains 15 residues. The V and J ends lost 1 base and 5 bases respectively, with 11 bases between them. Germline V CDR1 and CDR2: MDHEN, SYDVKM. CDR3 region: CASSLYRTRTGELFF. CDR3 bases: TGTGCCAGCAGTTTATACAGGACGAGAACCGGGGAGCTGTTTTTT. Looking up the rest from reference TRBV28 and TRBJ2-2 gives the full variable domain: DVKVTQSSRYLVKRTGEKVFLECVQDMDHENMFWYRQDPGLGLRLIYFSYDVKMKEKGDIPEGYSVSREKKERFSLILESASTNQTSMYLCASSLYRTRTGELFFGEGSRLTVL.

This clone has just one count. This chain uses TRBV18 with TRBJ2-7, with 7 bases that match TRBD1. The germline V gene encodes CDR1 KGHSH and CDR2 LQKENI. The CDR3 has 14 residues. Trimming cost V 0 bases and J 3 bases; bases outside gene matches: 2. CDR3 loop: CASSPPPGGYEQYF. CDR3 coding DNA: TGTGCCAGCTCACCACCTCCAGGGGGCTACGAGCAGTACTTC.

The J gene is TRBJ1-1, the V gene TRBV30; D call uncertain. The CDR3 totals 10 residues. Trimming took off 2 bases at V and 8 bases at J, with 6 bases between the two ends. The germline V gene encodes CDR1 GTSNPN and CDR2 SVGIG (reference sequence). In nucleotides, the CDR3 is TGTGCCTGGAGTCATTCAGAAGCTTTCTTT. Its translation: CAWSHSEAFF.

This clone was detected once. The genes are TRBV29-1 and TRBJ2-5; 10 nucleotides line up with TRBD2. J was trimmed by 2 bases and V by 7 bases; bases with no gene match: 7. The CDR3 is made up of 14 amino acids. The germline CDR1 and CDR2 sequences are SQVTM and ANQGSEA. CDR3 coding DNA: TGCAGCGCAATACTAGCGGGGAGACAAGAGACCCAGTACTTC. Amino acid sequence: CSAILAGRQETQYF.

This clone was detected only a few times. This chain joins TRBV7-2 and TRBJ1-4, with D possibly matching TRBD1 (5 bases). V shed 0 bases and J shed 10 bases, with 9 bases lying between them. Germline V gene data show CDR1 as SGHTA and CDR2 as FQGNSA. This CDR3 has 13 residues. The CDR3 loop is CASSLARRGKLFF. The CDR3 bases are TGTGCCAGCAGCTTAGCGAGGAGGGGAAAACTGTTTTTT.

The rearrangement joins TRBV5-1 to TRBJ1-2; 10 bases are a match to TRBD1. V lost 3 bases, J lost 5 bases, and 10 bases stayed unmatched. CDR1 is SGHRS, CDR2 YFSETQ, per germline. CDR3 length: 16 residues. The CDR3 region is CASSSPGTGVPYGYTF. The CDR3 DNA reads TGCGCCAGCAGCTCTCCCGGGACAGGGGTGCCATATGGCTACACCTTC.

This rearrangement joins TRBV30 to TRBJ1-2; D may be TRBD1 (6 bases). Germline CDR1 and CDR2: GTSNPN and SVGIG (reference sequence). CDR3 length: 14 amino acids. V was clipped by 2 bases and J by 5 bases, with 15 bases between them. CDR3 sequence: CAWSRGGTSYGYTF. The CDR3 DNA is TGTGCCTGGAGTAGGGGGGGGACCAGTTATGGCTACACCTTC.

The CDR3 here is CASSSQGATLTDTQYF. CDR3 in DNA: TGTGCCAGCAGTTCCCAGGGGGCAACCTTGACAGATACGCAGTATTTT. J is TRBJ2-3 and V is TRBV28; TRBD1 matches at 8 bases. The V gene end was trimmed by 4 bases and the J gene end by 3 bases; junction bases not matched to a gene: 9. Germline V lookup: CDR1 MDHEN, CDR2 SYDVKM. The CDR3 loop spans 16 amino acids. The full variable domain, with the rest looked up from reference TRBV28 and TRBJ2-3, is DVKVTQSSRYLVKRTGEKVFLECVQDMDHENMFWYRQDPGLGLRLIYFSYDVKMKEKGDIPEGYSVSREKKERFSLILESASTNQTSMYLCASSSQGATLTDTQYFGPGTRLTVL.

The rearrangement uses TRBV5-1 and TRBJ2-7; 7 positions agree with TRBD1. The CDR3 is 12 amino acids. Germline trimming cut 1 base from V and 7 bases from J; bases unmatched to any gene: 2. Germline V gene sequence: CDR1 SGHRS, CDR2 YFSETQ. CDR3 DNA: TGCGCCAGCAGCTTGACAGGGGCAGAGCAGTACTTC. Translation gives CASSLTGAEQYF.

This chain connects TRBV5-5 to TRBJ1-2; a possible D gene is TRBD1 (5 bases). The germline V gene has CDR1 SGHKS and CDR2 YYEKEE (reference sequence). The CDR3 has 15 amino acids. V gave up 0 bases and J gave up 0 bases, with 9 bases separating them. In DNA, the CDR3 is TGTGCCAGCAGCTTGGGATTGACAGCTAACTATGGCTACACCTTC. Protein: CASSLGLTANYGYTF.

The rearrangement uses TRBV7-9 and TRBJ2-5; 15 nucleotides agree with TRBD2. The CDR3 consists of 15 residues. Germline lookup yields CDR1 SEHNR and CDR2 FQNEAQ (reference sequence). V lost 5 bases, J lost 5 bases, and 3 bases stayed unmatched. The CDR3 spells CASSGGTSGGETQYF. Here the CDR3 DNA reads TGTGCCAGCAGCGGAGGGACTAGCGGGGGGGAGACCCAGTACTTC.

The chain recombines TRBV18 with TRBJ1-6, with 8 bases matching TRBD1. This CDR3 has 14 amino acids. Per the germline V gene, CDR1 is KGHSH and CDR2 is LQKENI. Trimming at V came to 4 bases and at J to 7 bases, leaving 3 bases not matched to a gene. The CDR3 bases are TGTGCCAGCTCACGGGACAGGCTGAATTCACCCCTCCACTTT. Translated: CASSRDRLNSPLHF.

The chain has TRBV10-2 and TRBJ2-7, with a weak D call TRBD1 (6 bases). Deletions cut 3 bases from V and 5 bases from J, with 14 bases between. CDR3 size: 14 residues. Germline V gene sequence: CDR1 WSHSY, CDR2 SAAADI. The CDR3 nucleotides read TGCGCCAGCAGTGATACAGGGTTCGGCGACGAGCAGTACTTC. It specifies CASSDTGFGDEQYF.

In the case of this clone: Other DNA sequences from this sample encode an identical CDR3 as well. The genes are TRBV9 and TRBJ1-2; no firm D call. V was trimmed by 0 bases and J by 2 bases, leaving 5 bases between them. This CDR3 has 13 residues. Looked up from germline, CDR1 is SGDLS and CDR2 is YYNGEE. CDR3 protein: CASSVGQNYGYTF. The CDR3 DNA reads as TGTGCCAGCAGCGTAGGCCAGAACTATGGCTACACCTTC.

DNA for the CDR3: TGTGCCAGTAGTATAGGCATTGACTACTCCTACGAGCAGTACTTC. Translation: CASSIGIDYSYEQYF. This chain uses TRBV19 with TRBJ2-7; D is possibly TRBD2 (5 bases). With 1 base removed from V and 0 bases from J, the gap between germline ends came to 10 bases. This CDR3 region has 15 residues. The germline gives CDR1 LNHDA, CDR2 SQIVND (reference sequence).

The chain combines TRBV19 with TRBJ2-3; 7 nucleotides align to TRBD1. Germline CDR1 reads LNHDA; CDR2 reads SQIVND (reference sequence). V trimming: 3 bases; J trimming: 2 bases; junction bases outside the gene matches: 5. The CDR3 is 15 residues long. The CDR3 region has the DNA TGTGCCAGTAGTATGAAGGGGGCGCCCACAGATACGCAGTATTTT. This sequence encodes CASSMKGAPTDTQYF.